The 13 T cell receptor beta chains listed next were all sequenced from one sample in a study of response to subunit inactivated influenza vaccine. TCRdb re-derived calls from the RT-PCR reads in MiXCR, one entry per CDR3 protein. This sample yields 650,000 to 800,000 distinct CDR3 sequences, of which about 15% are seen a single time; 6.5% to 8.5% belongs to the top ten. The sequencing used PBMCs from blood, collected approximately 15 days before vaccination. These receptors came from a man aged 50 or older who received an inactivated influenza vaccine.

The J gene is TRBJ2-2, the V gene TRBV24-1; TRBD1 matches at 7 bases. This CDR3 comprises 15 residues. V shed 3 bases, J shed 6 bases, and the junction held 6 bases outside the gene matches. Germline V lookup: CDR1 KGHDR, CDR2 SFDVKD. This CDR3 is CATSDIDRDAGELFF. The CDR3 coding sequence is TGTGCCACCAGTGATATTGACAGGGACGCCGGGGAGCTGTTTTTT.

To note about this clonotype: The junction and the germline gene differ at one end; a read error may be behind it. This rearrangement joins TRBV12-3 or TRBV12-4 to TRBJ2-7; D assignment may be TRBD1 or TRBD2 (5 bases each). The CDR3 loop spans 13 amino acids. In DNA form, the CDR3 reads TGTGCCAGCAGTGAGGGACCCTCCCACGAGCAGTACTTC. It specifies CASSEGPSHEQYF.

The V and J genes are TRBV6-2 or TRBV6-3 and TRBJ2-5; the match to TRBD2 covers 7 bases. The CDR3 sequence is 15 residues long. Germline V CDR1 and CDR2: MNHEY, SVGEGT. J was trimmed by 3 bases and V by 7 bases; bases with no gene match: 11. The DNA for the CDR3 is TGTGCCAGCACCACCAGTTATACTAGCGAAGAGACCCAGTACTTC. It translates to CASTTSYTSEETQYF.

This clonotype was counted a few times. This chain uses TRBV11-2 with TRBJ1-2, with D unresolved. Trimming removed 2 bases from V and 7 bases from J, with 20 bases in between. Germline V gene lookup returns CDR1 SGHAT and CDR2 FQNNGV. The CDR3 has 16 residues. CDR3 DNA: TGTGCCAGCAGCTTAATGGCCGACGGAGGAGGATTTGGCTACACCTTC. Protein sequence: CASSLMADGGGFGYTF.

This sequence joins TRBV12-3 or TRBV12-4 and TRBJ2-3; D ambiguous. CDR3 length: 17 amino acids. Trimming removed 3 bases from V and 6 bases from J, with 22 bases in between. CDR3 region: CASSFGPPGGPGDTQYF. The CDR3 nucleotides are TGTGCCAGCAGTTTCGGCCCGCCAGGTGGACCCGGGGATACGCAGTATTTT.

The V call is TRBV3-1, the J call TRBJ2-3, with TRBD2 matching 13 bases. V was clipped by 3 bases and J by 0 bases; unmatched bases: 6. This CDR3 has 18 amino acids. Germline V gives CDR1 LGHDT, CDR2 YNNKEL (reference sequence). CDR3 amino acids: CASSQKGTSGKSTDTQYF. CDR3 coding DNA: TGTGCCAGCAGCCAGAAGGGGACTAGCGGGAAAAGCACAGATACGCAGTATTTT.

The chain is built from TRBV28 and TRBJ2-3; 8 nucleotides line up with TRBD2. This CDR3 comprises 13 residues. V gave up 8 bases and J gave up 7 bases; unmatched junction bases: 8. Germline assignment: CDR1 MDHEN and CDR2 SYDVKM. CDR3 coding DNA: TGTGCCAGCGAGCGGGAGCCGACAAATACGCAGTATTTT. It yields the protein CASEREPTNTQYF.

This CDR3 is CSGLLSYEQYF. The CDR3 DNA reads TGCAGTGGGCTCCTCTCCTACGAGCAGTACTTC. The V gene is TRBV20-1, the J gene TRBJ2-7; no reliable D call. The CDR3 is made up of 11 amino acids. The germline V and J ends were trimmed by 7 bases and 0 bases, with 7 bases remaining between them. Germline CDR1 reads DFQATT; CDR2 reads SNEGSKA (reference sequence).

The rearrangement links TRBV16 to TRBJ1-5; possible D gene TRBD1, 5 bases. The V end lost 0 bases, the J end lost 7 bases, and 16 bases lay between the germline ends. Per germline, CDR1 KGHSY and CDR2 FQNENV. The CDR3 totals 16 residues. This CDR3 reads CASSQSRGSRGQPQHF. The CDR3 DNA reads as TGTGCCAGCAGCCAATCTAGGGGATCGAGAGGGCAGCCCCAGCATTTT.

The CDR3 sequence: CSARWGLANTGELFF. The CDR3 nucleotides are TGCAGTGCTAGGTGGGGGCTAGCGAACACCGGGGAGCTGTTTTTT. This sequence joins TRBV20-1 and TRBJ2-2, with D possibly TRBD1 on 6 matching bases. The germline CDR1 and CDR2 sequences are DFQATT and SNEGSKA (reference sequence). The CDR3 covers 15 residues. V lost 3 bases, J lost 0 bases, and 11 bases lay in between.

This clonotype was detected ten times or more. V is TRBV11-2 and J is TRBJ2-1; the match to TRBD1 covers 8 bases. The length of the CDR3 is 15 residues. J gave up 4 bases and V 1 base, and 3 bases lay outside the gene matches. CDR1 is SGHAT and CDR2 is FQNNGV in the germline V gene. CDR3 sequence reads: CASSLGTGRYNEQFF. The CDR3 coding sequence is TGTGCCAGCAGCTTAGGGACAGGGCGATACAATGAGCAGTTCTTC.

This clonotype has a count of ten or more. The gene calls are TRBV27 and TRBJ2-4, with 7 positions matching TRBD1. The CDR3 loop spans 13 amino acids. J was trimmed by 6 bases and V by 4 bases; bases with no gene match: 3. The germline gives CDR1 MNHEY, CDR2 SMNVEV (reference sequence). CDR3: CASSSRQGNIQYF. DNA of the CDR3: TGTGCCAGCAGTTCAAGACAGGGAAACATTCAGTACTTC.

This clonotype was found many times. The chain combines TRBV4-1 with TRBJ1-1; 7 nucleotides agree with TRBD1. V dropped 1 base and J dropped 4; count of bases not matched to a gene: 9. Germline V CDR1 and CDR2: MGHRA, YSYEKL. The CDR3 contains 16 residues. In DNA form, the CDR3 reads TGCGCCAGCAGCCAAGGACAGGGCGGTTCGAGCACTGAAGCTTTCTTT. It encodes CASSQGQGGSSTEAFF.